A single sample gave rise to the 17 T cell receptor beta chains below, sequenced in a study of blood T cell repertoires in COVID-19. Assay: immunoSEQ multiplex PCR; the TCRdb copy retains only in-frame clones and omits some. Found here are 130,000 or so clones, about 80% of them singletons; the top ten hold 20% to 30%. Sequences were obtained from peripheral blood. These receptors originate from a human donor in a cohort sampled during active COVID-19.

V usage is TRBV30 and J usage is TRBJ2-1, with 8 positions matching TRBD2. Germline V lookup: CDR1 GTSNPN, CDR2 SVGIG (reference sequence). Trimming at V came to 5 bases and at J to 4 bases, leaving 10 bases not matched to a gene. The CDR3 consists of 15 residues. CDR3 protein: CAWHAGGADYNEQFF. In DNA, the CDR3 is TGTGCCTGGCACGCCGGGGGGGCAGATTACAATGAGCAGTTCTTC.

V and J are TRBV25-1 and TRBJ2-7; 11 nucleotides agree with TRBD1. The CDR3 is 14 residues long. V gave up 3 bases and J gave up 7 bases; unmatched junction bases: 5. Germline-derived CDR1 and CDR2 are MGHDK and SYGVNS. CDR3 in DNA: TGTGCCAGCAGTGAGGACAGGGGGCTAGGGGAGCAGTACTTC. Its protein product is CASSEDRGLGEQYF.

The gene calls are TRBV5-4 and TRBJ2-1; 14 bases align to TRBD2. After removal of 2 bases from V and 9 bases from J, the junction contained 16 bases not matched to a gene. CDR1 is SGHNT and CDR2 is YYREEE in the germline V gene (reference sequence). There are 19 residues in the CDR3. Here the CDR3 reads CASSLGGGWGLAGVGEQFF. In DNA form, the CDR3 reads TGTGCCAGCAGCTTAGGGGGGGGCTGGGGACTAGCGGGAGTAGGTGAGCAGTTCTTC.

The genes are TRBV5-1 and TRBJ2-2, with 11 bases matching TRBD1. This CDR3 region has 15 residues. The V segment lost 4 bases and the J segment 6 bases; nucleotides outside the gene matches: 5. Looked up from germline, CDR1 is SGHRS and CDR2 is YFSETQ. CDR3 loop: CASSPDRGRAGELFF. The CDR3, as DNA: TGCGCCAGCAGCCCGGACAGGGGGCGGGCCGGGGAGCTGTTTTTT.

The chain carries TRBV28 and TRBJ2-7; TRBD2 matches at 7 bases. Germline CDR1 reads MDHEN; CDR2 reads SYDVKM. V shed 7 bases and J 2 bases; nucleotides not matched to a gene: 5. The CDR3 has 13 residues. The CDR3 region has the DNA TGTGCCAGCACTGAACTAGCGACCTACGAGCAGTACTTC. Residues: CASTELATYEQYF. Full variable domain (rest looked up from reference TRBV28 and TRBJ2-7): DVKVTQSSRYLVKRTGEKVFLECVQDMDHENMFWYRQDPGLGLRLIYFSYDVKMKEKGDIPEGYSVSREKKERFSLILESASTNQTSMYLCASTELATYEQYFGPGTRLTVT.

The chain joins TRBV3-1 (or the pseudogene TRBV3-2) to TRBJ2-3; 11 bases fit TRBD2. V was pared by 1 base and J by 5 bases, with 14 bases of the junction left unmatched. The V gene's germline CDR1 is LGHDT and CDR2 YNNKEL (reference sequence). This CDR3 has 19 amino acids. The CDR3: CASSQGPLTSGSWRDTQYF. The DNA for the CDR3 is TGTGCCAGCAGCCAAGGCCCGCTTACTAGCGGGAGTTGGAGAGATACGCAGTATTTT.

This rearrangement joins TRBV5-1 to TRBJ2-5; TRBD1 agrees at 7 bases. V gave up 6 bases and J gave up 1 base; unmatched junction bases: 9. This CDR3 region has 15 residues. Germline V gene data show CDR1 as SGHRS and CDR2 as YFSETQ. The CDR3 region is CASKRQGLAQETQYF. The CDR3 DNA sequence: TGCGCCAGCAAAAGACAGGGATTAGCCCAAGAGACCCAGTACTTC.

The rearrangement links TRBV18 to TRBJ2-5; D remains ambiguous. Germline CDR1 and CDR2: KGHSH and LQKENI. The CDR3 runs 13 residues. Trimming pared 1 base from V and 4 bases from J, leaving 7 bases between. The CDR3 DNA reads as TGTGCCAGCTCACCACGAGCGCGAGAGACCCAGTACTTC. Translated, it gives CASSPRARETQYF.

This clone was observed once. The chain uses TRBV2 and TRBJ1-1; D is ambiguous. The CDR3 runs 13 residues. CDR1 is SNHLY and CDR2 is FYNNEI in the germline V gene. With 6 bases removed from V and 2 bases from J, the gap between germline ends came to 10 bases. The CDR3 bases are TGTGCCAGCAGCCTCGGGGTAAACACTGAAGCTTTCTTT. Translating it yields CASSLGVNTEAFF.

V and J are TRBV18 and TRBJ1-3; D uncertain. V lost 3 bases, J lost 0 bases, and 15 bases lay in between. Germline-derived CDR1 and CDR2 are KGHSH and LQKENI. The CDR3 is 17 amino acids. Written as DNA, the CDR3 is TGTGCCAGCTCACCGGTGGCTCCAGAAAGCTCTGGAAACACCATATATTTT. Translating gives CASSPVAPESSGNTIYF.

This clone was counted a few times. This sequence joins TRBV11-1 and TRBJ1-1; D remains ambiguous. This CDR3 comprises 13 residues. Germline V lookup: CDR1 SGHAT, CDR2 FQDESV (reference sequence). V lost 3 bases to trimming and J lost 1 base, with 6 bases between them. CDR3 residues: CASSFNGNTEAFF. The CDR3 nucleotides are TGTGCCAGCAGCTTCAACGGGAACACTGAAGCTTTCTTT. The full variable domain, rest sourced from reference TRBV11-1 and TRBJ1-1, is EAEVAQSPRYKITEKSQAVAFWCDPISGHATLYWYRQILGQGPELLVQFQDESVVDDSQLPKDRFSAERLKGVDSTLKIQPAELGDSAMYLCASSFNGNTEAFFGQGTRLTVV.

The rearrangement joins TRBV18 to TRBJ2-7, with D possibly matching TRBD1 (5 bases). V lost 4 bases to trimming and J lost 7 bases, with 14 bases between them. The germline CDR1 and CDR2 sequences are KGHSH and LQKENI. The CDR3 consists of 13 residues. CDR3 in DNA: TGTGCCAGCTCACAGGGGCCTGAGAGGGAGCAGTACTTC. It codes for CASSQGPEREQYF.

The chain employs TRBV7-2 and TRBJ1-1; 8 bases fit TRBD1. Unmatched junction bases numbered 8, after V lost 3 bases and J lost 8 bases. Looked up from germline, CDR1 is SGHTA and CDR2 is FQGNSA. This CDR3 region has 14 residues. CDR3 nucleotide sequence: TGTGCCAGCAGCTTGCGACAGGGGCCGATGGAAGCTTTCTTT. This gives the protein CASSLRQGPMEAFF.

The CDR3 loop reads CASSLGGGRSTDTQYF. In nucleotides, the CDR3 is TGTGCCAGCAGCTTGGGTGGCGGGAGGAGCACAGATACGCAGTATTTT. The chain recombines TRBV5-4 with TRBJ2-3; 8 bases agree with TRBD2. Germline V CDR1 and CDR2: SGHNT, YYREEE (reference sequence). With V trimmed by 0 bases and J by 0 bases, 3 bases remained unmatched. The CDR3 runs to 16 residues.

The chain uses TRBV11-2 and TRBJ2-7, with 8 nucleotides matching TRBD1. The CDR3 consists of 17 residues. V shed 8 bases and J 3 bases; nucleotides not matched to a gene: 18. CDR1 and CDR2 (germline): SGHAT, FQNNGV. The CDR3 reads CASANGQGYRPDYEQYF. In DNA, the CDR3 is TGTGCCAGCGCCAATGGACAGGGTTATCGTCCGGACTACGAGCAGTACTTC. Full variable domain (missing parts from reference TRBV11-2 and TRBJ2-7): EAGVAQSPRYKIIEKRQSVAFWCNPISGHATLYWYQQILGQGPKLLIQFQNNGVVDDSQLPKDRFSAERLKGVDSTLKIQPAKLEDSAVYLCASANGQGYRPDYEQYFGPGTRLTVT.

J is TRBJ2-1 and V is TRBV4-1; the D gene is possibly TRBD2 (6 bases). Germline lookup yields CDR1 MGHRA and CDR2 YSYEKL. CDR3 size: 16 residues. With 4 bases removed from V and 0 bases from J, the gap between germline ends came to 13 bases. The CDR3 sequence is CASSRAGLSSYNEQFF. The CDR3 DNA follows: TGCGCCAGCAGCCGAGCGGGTCTGAGCTCCTACAATGAGCAGTTCTTC.

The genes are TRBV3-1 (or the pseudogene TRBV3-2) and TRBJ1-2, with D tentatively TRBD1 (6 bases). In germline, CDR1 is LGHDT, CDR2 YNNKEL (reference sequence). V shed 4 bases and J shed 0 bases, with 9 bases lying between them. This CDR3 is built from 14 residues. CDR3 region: CASSRTDSNYGYTF. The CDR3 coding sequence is TGTGCCAGCAGCCGGACAGATTCTAACTATGGCTACACCTTC.